The 5 T cell receptor beta chains given below trace back to one sample, sequenced in a study of cytomegalovirus exposure and HLA in healthy donors. Amplification used 60 Vbeta primers and 13 Jbeta primers. Some clones are missing from TCRdb's copy, which holds only in-frame ones; the method was immunoSEQ multiplex PCR. The sample shows about 200,000 clones, 76% of them seen only once. The specimen sequenced was PBMCs. Receptors originate from a young man in good health and CMV-seronegative.

The chain links TRBV11-2 to TRBJ1-5; 10 bases fit TRBD1. Germline V gives CDR1 SGHAT, CDR2 FQNNGV. The J segment lost 6 bases and the V segment lost 5 bases, leaving 7 bases of the junction unmatched. The CDR3 runs 15 residues. This chain's CDR3 is CASSPGQGEVQPQHF. CDR3 nucleotide sequence: TGTGCCAGCAGCCCCGGACAGGGGGAGGTTCAGCCCCAGCATTTT. The full variable domain, rest sourced from reference TRBV11-2 and TRBJ1-5, is EAGVAQSPRYKIIEKRQSVAFWCNPISGHATLYWYQQILGQGPKLLIQFQNNGVVDDSQLPKDRFSAERLKGVDSTLKIQPAKLEDSAVYLCASSPGQGEVQPQHFGDGTRLSIL.

This chain uses TRBV2 with TRBJ2-1; D uncertain. Trimming removed 4 bases from V and 0 bases from J, with 7 bases in between. Germline values: CDR1 SNHLY, CDR2 FYNNEI. The CDR3 is 14 amino acids. The CDR3 sequence is CASSAASSYNEQFF. The CDR3 DNA reads TGTGCCAGCAGTGCGGCTAGCTCCTACAATGAGCAGTTCTTC.

The genes are TRBV5-1 and TRBJ2-1; unclear D gene. CDR1 SGHRS and CDR2 YFSETQ come from the germline V gene. The CDR3 is 16 residues long. The germline V and J ends were trimmed by 0 bases and 8 bases, with 18 bases remaining between them. CDR3: CASSLASGGARYEQFF. As DNA, the CDR3 is TGCGCCAGCAGCTTGGCCAGTGGCGGAGCTAGGTATGAGCAGTTCTTC.

V and J are TRBV6-5 and TRBJ2-7, with 13 bases lining up with TRBD2. This CDR3 is built from 15 residues. In germline, CDR1 is MNHEY, CDR2 SVGAGI. J lost 3 bases, V lost 6 bases, and 5 bases had no gene match. CDR3 in DNA: TGTGCCAGCAGGGTAAGACTAGCGGGAGGCTACGAGCAGTACTTC. Translation gives CASRVRLAGGYEQYF.

The rearrangement links TRBV5-6 to TRBJ2-7, with D perhaps TRBD2 (6 bases). The CDR3 totals 14 residues. Looked up from germline, CDR1 is SGHDT and CDR2 is YYEEEE. The V end was cut by 4 bases, the J end by 1 base, with 12 bases between. CDR3 amino acids: CASSRESGSYEQYF. Written as DNA, the CDR3 is TGTGCCAGCAGCCGGGAGAGCGGTTCCTACGAGCAGTACTTC.